This T cell receptor (beta chain) derives from a study of vaccination and CD4 T cells after COVID-19. Study-wide context: Convalescent individuals exhibited SARS-CoV-2 positivity on nasal swab PCR, with under 10 mild and one severe presentation. Sampling occurred at day 14 and days 161 to 241 post-vaccination in a few convalescent patients.

MiXCR was run by TCRdb on the PCR reads, yielding one entry per CDR3 protein. The sample lists some 27,000 distinct CDR3 sequences; 45% to 60% were seen once. Time point meaning: late sampling 161 to 241 days after vaccination in a few convalescent patients. This CDR3 has 12 residues. The V gene's germline CDR1 is MGHDK and CDR2 SYGVNS. Trimming pared 3 bases from V and 6 bases from J, leaving 6 bases between. This receptor was taken from a human donor who had recovered from COVID-19. This specimen consisted of CD4+ T cells from blood, obtained about 7 months after SARS-CoV-2 vaccination. The rearrangement links TRBV25-1 to TRBJ2-4; perhaps D is TRBD1 or TRBD2 (5 bases each). In nucleotides, the CDR3 is TGTGCCAGCAGTGACGGGGCAAACATTCAGTACTTC. Its protein is CASSDGANIQYF.